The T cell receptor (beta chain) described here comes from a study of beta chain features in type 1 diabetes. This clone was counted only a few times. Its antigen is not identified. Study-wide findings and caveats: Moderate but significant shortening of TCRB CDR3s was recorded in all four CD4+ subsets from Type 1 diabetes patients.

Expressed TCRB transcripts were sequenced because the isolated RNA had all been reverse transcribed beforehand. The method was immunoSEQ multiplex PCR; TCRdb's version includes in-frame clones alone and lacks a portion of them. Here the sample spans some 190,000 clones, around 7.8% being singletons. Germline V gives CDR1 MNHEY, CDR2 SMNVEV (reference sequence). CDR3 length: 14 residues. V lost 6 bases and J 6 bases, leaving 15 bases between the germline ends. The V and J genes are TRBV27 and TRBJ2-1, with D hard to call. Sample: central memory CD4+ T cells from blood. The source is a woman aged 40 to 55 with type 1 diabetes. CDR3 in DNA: TGTGCCAGCAGCTTAGGGTATCGCGGCAATGAGCAGTTCTTC. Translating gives CASSLGYRGNEQFF.